This TCR beta chain came from a study of regulatory T cells in long-lasting Graves disease. For this clonotype: Its antigen is still unknown.

Time point meaning: newly diagnosed GD, antithyroid drugs for less than 3 months. From PBMCs, RNA was extracted and then used to make the TCR library. Notes on the study in general: Owing to a sample size that was small, accuracy may have been reduced.

Building of the TCR beta libraries involved iRepertoire HTBI primers and Arm-PCR of CDR3 regions. MiXCR, run by TCRdb on the multiplex PCR reads, gives a single entry per CDR3 protein. The table includes 250,000 or so distinct CDR3 sequences, 15% to 20% detected once. These data were likewise used in another study, on T cells in Graves' hyperthyroidism and ophthalmopathy. Turning to that study: Exclusion of patients followed from uncontrolled infection, other autoimmune disease, pregnancy or lactation. Within blood appeared most thyroid clonotypes that had expanded above 0.001.

This specimen consisted of peripheral blood mononuclear cells (PBMCs), obtained at new diagnosis, from a patient treated with antithyroid drugs. The receptor was isolated from a woman in her 30s with Graves disease.

The CDR3 nucleotides read TGTGCCAGCAGTTACGGCCGGGAGCACTATGGCTACACCTTC. Amino acids: CASSYGREHYGYTF. This rearrangement joins TRBV6-5 to TRBJ1-2; D gene ambiguous. Looked up from germline, CDR1 is MNHEY and CDR2 is SVGAGI. The length of the CDR3 is 14 residues. Trimming took off 2 bases at V and 3 bases at J, with 10 bases between the two ends.